This passage covers 7 T cell receptor beta chains from one sample sequenced in a study of blood T cell repertoires in COVID-19. Libraries were prepared by immunoSEQ multiplex PCR; TCRdb keeps only in-frame clonotypes and omits some of them. This table has around 130,000 clones, around nine tenths appearing once. What was sequenced was PBMCs or T cells enriched from blood (not recorded which). The origin of the receptors is a woman between 45 and 65 years old who had recovered from COVID-19.

The chain has TRBV7-6 and TRBJ2-7, with 12 bases that match TRBD2. The V gene end was trimmed by 3 bases and the J gene end by 5 bases; junction bases not matched to a gene: 5. CDR1 and CDR2 from the germline V gene are SGHVS and FNYEAQ. CDR3 length: 15 residues. The CDR3 spells CASSFGLAGTNEQYF. The CDR3 DNA follows: TGTGCCAGCAGCTTCGGACTAGCGGGGACTAACGAGCAGTACTTC.

The chain uses TRBV23-1 and TRBJ2-7; possible D gene TRBD2, 5 bases. TRBV23-1 is flagged as an ORF with uncertain function. V was cut by 8 bases and J by 2 bases, with 16 bases left in between. This CDR3 contains 14 residues. CDR3 in DNA: TGCGCCAGCCCCGGGGTTTGGGAGACCTACGAGCAGTACTTC. Protein sequence: CASPGVWETYEQYF.

In nucleotides, the CDR3 is TGTGCCACCAGTGACCCCGGACAGGGGAACACCGGGGAGCTGTTTTTT. This codes for CATSDPGQGNTGELFF. V gene TRBV24-1 combines with J gene TRBJ2-2; the match to TRBD1 covers 8 bases. J gave up 1 base and V 4 bases, and 4 bases lay outside the gene matches. This CDR3 comprises 16 residues. Germline CDR1 and CDR2: KGHDR and SFDVKD.

CDR3 DNA: TGTGCCAGCAGCTGGGCTGGGTACGAGCAGTACTTC. Residues: CASSWAGYEQYF. The chain couples TRBV6-5 to TRBJ2-7; D is unresolved. This CDR3 region has 12 residues. CDR1 MNHEY and CDR2 SVGAGI come from the germline V gene. Trimming left V 6 bases short and J 4 bases short, with 10 bases between.

This clone was recorded only once. This chain connects TRBV29-1 to TRBJ1-1; 7 bases map to TRBD1. Germline V lookup: CDR1 SQVTM, CDR2 ANQGSEA. The ends lost 6 bases at V and 0 bases at J; junction bases unmatched: 4. CDR3 size: 13 residues. CDR3 residues: CSVTGSMNTEAFF. The CDR3 nucleotides are TGCAGCGTGACAGGGAGCATGAACACTGAAGCTTTCTTT.

This sequence joins TRBV27 and TRBJ1-1, with 9 bases matching TRBD1. V was clipped by 5 bases and J by 5 bases; unmatched bases: 6. CDR1 and CDR2 from the germline V gene are MNHEY and SMNVEV (reference sequence). There are 14 residues in the CDR3. CDR3 amino acids: CASSPIQGATEAFF. CDR3 in DNA: TGTGCCAGCAGTCCTATACAGGGGGCAACTGAAGCTTTCTTT.

The rearrangement uses TRBV7-8 and TRBJ2-7, with 9 positions matching TRBD2. V trimming: 4 bases; J trimming: 0 bases; junction bases outside the gene matches: 4. CDR1 SGHVS and CDR2 FQNEAQ come from the germline V gene. The CDR3 covers 15 residues. The CDR3 region has the DNA TGTGCCAGCAGCTCAGCGGGGGGTATCTCCTACGAGCAGTACTTC. It is translated as CASSSAGGISYEQYF.